The rows below give T cell receptor beta chains drawn from one sample of a study of T cell responses to AZD1222 COVID-19 vaccine. Sequenced by immunoSEQ multiplex PCR; TCRdb stores in-frame clones only, minus some. This sample has 75,000 to 95,000 clones; about 88% occur once, and the top ten carry about 19%. The input for sequencing was peripheral blood, taken on day 0 of AZD1222 vaccination. The receptors shown here come from an adult in good health. The CDR3 runs from the conserved cysteine through the conserved F or W. Fields, in order: V gene, clone size, D gene, J gene, CDR3 protein, CDR3 DNA. A D gene is named only where the DNA matches it firmly. Size values are once, few and many counts, or a class for expanded clones, and some rows have none.

V: TRBV10-3
size: NA
D: TRBD2
J: TRBJ2-2
CDR3: CAISDASGNTGELFF
DNA: TGTGCCATCAGTGACGCTAGCGGGAACACCGGGGAGCTGTTTTTT

V: TRBV3-1/TRBV3-2
size: NA
D: TRBD2
J: TRBJ2-7
CDR3: CASSQEVASGSYEQYF
DNA: TGTGCCAGCAGCCAAGAGGTTGCTAGCGGCTCCTACGAGCAGTACTTC

V: TRBV6-6
size: NA
D: NA
J: TRBJ2-1
CDR3: CASSRSSSYNEQFF
DNA: TGTGCCAGCAGCCGCTCAAGCTCCTACAATGAGCAGTTCTTC

V: TRBV4-2
size: NA
D: TRBD1
J: TRBJ1-2
CDR3: CASSQESGQGDGYTF
DNA: TGTGCCAGCAGCCAAGAATCTGGACAGGGGGATGGCTACACCTTC

V: TRBV4-3
size: NA
D: TRBD2
J: TRBJ2-2
CDR3: CASSLATSGGIWGELFF
DNA: TGCGCCAGCAGCCTAGCGACTAGCGGGGGCATTTGGGGGGAGCTGTTTTTT

V: TRBV28
size: NA
D: TRBD2
J: TRBJ2-1
CDR3: CASSRTSGSYNEQFF
DNA: TGTGCCAGCAGCCGTACTAGCGGGAGCTACAATGAGCAGTTCTTC

V: TRBV5-1
size: NA
D: TRBD2
J: TRBJ2-6
CDR3: CASSFLGLAGPGANVLTF
DNA: TGCGCCAGCAGCTTCCTTGGACTAGCAGGGCCTGGGGCCAACGTCCTGACTTTC

V: TRBV27
size: NA
D: TRBD1
J: TRBJ2-7
CDR3: CASSSPSGTGAYEQYF
DNA: TGTGCCAGCAGTTCCCCATCCGGGACAGGGGCCTACGAGCAGTACTTC

V: TRBV9
size: NA
D: TRBD2
J: TRBJ2-5
CDR3: CASSVAQAGYQETQYF
DNA: TGTGCCAGCAGCGTAGCCCAAGCGGGGTACCAAGAGACCCAGTACTTC

V: TRBV6-5
size: few
D: NA
J: TRBJ1-4
CDR3: CASSPSGTALEKLFF
DNA: TGTGCCAGCAGCCCCTCCGGGACGGCCCTAGAAAAACTGTTTTTT

V: TRBV7-2
size: NA
D: NA
J: TRBJ2-3
CDR3: CASSLLNPGADTQYF
DNA: TGTGCCAGCAGCTTATTAAATCCCGGCGCAGATACGCAGTATTTT